These 19 T cell receptor beta chains share one sample of origin, sequenced in a study of CD8+CD57+ T cells in acquired aplastic anemia. The study profiled TCR beta VDJ and CDR3 using genomic DNA as template. TCRdb called the reads again in MiXCR, with one record for every CDR3 protein. The profile shows about 270,000 distinct CDR3 sequences, roughly half of them singletons. What was sequenced was sorted CD4+, CD8+, or CD8+CD57+ T cells (not recorded which) from PBMCs. The receptors shown here come from a human donor with severe aplastic anemia or a healthy control (not recorded which).

This chain links TRBV7-8 with TRBJ2-5, with TRBD1 matching 8 bases. J lost 5 bases, V lost 2 bases, and 7 bases had no gene match. The CDR3 consists of 15 residues. CDR1 is SGHVS and CDR2 is FQNEAQ in the germline V gene. This CDR3 reads CASSLMDRVVETQYF. The CDR3 nucleotides are TGTGCCAGCAGCTTAATGGACAGGGTTGTGGAGACCCAGTACTTC. Based on the CDR3 plus reference TRBV7-8 and TRBJ2-5, the full variable domain is GAGVSQSPRYKVAKRGQDVALRCDPISGHVSLFWYQQALGQGPEFLTYFQNEAQLDKSGLPSDRFFAERPEGSVSTLKIQRTQQEDSAVYLCASSLMDRVVETQYFGPGTRLLVL.

The chain links TRBV2 to TRBJ2-1; D remains unclear. CDR3 length: 11 residues. V lost 5 bases and J lost 10, with 9 bases in between. Per germline, CDR1 SNHLY and CDR2 FYNNEI. The CDR3 loop is CASSKEMEQFF. Written as DNA, the CDR3 is TGTGCCAGCAGTAAGGAGATGGAGCAGTTCTTC.

This clonotype has at least ten counts. V gene TRBV19 combines with J gene TRBJ2-1, with a tentative D call TRBD1 (5 bases). V lost 5 bases and J 9 bases, leaving 32 bases between the germline ends. Germline V gene sequence: CDR1 LNHDA, CDR2 SQIVND (reference sequence). This CDR3 region has 19 residues. CDR3 coding DNA: TGTGCCAGTAGTGCCCCGCGGTCCCGGGCGGACAAGGCCCTTGGTGAGCAGTTCTTC. Protein sequence: CASSAPRSRADKALGEQFF.

The table lists this clonotype with many counts. Here the CDR3 DNA reads TGCAGTGCTAGAAAAGGACAGCCGGTTTCCTACGAGCAGTACTTC. Its protein is CSARKGQPVSYEQYF. The V and J genes are TRBV20-1 and TRBJ2-7; possible D gene TRBD1, 6 bases. This CDR3 region has 15 residues. CDR1 is DFQATT, CDR2 SNEGSKA, per germline (reference sequence). Trimming took off 2 bases at V and 1 base at J, with 15 bases between the two ends.

At least ten counts were recorded for this clonotype. The conserved final phenylalanine or tryptophan is absent from the CDR3, which likely points to a read error. The gene calls are TRBV7-9 and TRBJ2-2, with 8 bases that match TRBD1. Germline CDR1 SEHNR, CDR2 FQNEAQ (reference sequence). After removal of 3 bases from V and 6 bases from J, the junction contained 6 bases not matched to a gene. This CDR3 has 15 amino acids. The chain's CDR3 is CASSLGQGASGELFL. The CDR3 bases are TGTGCCAGCAGCTTGGGGCAGGGGGCGTCCGGGGAGCTGTTTCTT.

The CDR3 loop is CATSDSGGINQPQHF. DNA of the CDR3: TGTGCCACCAGTGATTCGGGGGGGATCAATCAGCCCCAGCATTTT. The chain combines TRBV24-1 with TRBJ1-5; D may be TRBD1 (5 bases). The length of the CDR3 is 15 residues. The germline V gene has CDR1 KGHDR and CDR2 SFDVKD. V was cut by 2 bases and J by 3 bases, with 10 bases left in between.

The chain is built from TRBV29-1 and TRBJ2-3; the D is unclear. The CDR3 extends over 15 amino acids. V dropped 0 bases and J dropped 1 base, with 11 bases sitting between them. Germline V gene sequence: CDR1 SQVTM, CDR2 ANQGSEA. The CDR3 sequence is CSVEDLSDRTDTQYF. The CDR3, as DNA: TGCAGCGTTGAAGATTTGAGTGACCGCACAGATACGCAGTATTTT.

This clonotype was observed a handful of times. V is TRBV7-9 and J is TRBJ1-2; D call uncertain. Germline lookup yields CDR1 SEHNR and CDR2 FQNEAQ (reference sequence). Trimming cost V 1 base and J 0 bases, with 6 bases left between them. CDR3 length: 14 residues. In DNA form, the CDR3 reads TGTGCCAGCAGCTTAGAGGTAGCTAACTATGGCTACACCTTC. Translated: CASSLEVANYGYTF.

This chain joins TRBV20-1 and TRBJ1-6, with 11 bases fitting TRBD1. The V segment lost 0 bases and the J segment 10 bases; nucleotides outside the gene matches: 5. The CDR3 is 15 amino acids. Germline V gene sequence: CDR1 DFQATT, CDR2 SNEGSKA (reference sequence). The CDR3 region is CSARDRTGGDSPLHF. In DNA, the CDR3 is TGCAGTGCTAGAGATAGGACAGGGGGCGACTCACCCCTCCACTTT.

The chain joins TRBV7-3 to TRBJ2-3; D is ambiguous. The CDR3 contains 13 residues. Trimming removed 4 bases at V and 2 bases at J, with 7 bases between. Germline CDR1 reads SGHTA; CDR2 reads FQGTGA. The CDR3 loop is CASSSSPTDTQYF. CDR3 nucleotide sequence: TGTGCCAGCAGCTCCTCGCCCACAGATACGCAGTATTTT. The entire variable domain, with the rest obtained from reference TRBV7-3 and TRBJ2-3, is as follows: GAGVSQTPSNKVTEKGKYVELRCDPISGHTALYWYRQSLGQGPEFLIYFQGTGAADDSGLPNDRFFAVRPEGSVSTLKIQRTERGDSAVYLCASSSSPTDTQYFGPGTRLTVL.

This clonotype was recorded a few times. The rearrangement links TRBV9 to TRBJ2-5, with TRBD2 identical over 7 bases. This CDR3 has 15 residues. CDR1 is SGDLS and CDR2 is YYNGEE in the germline V gene. The trim removed 7 bases at V and 0 bases at J, leaving 9 bases unmatched. CDR3 loop: CASGGGDSHQETQYF. The CDR3 DNA follows: TGTGCCAGCGGGGGGGGAGACAGTCACCAAGAGACCCAGTACTTC.

The chain is built from TRBV15 and TRBJ2-1; the D gene is possibly TRBD1 (6 bases). V gave up 1 base and J gave up 6 bases, with 13 bases separating them. The CDR3 has 15 amino acids. Germline assignment: CDR1 LNHNV and CDR2 YYDKDF (reference sequence). DNA of the CDR3: TGTGCCACCAGCAGAGTTATAGCAGGGGTCAATGAGCAGTTCTTC. Translated, it gives CATSRVIAGVNEQFF. Filled out from reference TRBV15 and TRBJ2-1, the complete variable domain reads DAMVIQNPRYQVTQFGKPVTLSCSQTLNHNVMYWYQQKSSQAPKLLFHYYDKDFNNEADTPDNFQSRRPNTSFCFLDIRSPGLGDTAMYLCATSRVIAGVNEQFFGPGTRLTVL.

The chain links TRBV7-2 to TRBJ2-7, with 8 bases identical to TRBD1. Germline CDR1 is SGHTA and CDR2 is FQGNSA. This CDR3 is 14 amino acids long. The junction had 8 bases not matched to a gene; V was cut back by 5 bases and J by 5 bases. CDR3 sequence: CASSTRTGSDEQYF. The DNA for the CDR3 is TGTGCCAGCAGCACCCGGACAGGGAGCGACGAGCAGTACTTC.

This chain uses TRBV7-9 with TRBJ2-1; 13 bases match TRBD2. V dropped 5 bases and J dropped 6; count of bases not matched to a gene: 7. The CDR3 spans 16 residues. Germline CDR1 reads SEHNR; CDR2 reads FQNEAQ (reference sequence). The CDR3 protein is CASSLPGLAGINEQFF. The CDR3 DNA sequence: TGTGCCAGCAGCCTACCGGGACTAGCGGGAATCAATGAGCAGTTCTTC.

This clonotype was observed many times. The chain couples TRBV16 to TRBJ1-4; no clear D gene. The V end lost 2 bases, the J end lost 5 bases, and 15 bases lay between the germline ends. Germline assignment: CDR1 KGHSY and CDR2 FQNENV. This CDR3 has 16 amino acids. The CDR3 nucleotides read TGTGCCAGCAGCCAACGGTCCGGGAAAGTAAATGAAAAACTGTTTTTT. Translated: CASSQRSGKVNEKLFF. Drawing the rest from reference TRBV16 and TRBJ1-4, the complete variable domain is GEEVAQTPKHLVRGEGQKAKLYCAPIKGHSYVFWYQQVLKNEFKFLISFQNENVFDETGMPKERFSAKCLPNSPCSLEIQATKLEDSAVYFCASSQRSGKVNEKLFFGSGTQLSVL.

This clonotype was counted at least ten times. V usage is TRBV25-1 and J usage is TRBJ1-1, with D possibly matching TRBD1 (6 bases). The CDR3 covers 15 residues. Trimming left V 0 bases short and J 2 bases short, with 10 bases between. CDR1 and CDR2 from the germline V gene are MGHDK and SYGVNS. The CDR3 sequence: CASSEYGTPNTEAFF. In nucleotides, the CDR3 is TGTGCCAGCAGTGAATATGGGACACCAAACACTGAAGCTTTCTTT.

The gene calls are TRBV12-3 or TRBV12-4 and TRBJ2-7; a weak D match, TRBD1 (5 bases). This CDR3 is built from 14 residues. Trimming stripped 2 bases from V and 4 bases from J, with 12 bases between. The CDR3 here is CASSLPGYTYEQYF. In DNA, the CDR3 is TGTGCCAGCAGTTTACCAGGGTATACGTACGAGCAGTACTTC.

Only one count was recorded for this clonotype. Lacking the conserved final phenylalanine or tryptophan, this CDR3 likely reflects a read error. V gene TRBV24-1 combines with J gene TRBJ1-5; D is unresolved. CDR1 is KGHDR and CDR2 is SFDVKD in the germline V gene. CDR3 length equals 12 residues. Deletions cut 5 bases from V and 5 bases from J, with 6 bases between. The CDR3 is CATSVGHQPQHS. The CDR3, as DNA: TGTGCCACCAGTGTGGGCCATCAGCCCCAGCATTCT.

This clonotype was found a few times. The chain couples TRBV14 to TRBJ2-7; D may be TRBD1 (5 bases). The ends were cut back, 6 bases at V and 1 base at J, with 10 bases in the middle. The CDR3 length is 13 residues. Germline V gene sequence: CDR1 SGHDN, CDR2 FVKESK. CDR3 sequence: CASSWSGSYEQYF. The CDR3 DNA reads as TGTGCCAGCAGTTGGTCAGGGTCCTACGAGCAGTACTTC.